The T cell receptor beta chain under discussion was sequenced for a study of CD8 T cells in ankylosing spondylitis (dated by TCRdb to about 2017). Concerning the study at large: T cell receptor beta repertoires were profiled in healthy donors and ankylosing spondylitis patients so that disease-linked TCR variants could be found. In total, the full study cohort was made up of about 99 healthy donors and more than 20 ankylosing spondylitis patients. Peripheral blood was sampled, and synovial fluid was additionally collected from ankylosing spondylitis patients.

What the study reported, not specific to this receptor: Some of the motif variants had been reported before in the synovial fluid and blood of reactive arthritis patients, a finding that suggests common disease-initiation mechanisms. According to the report, matched synovial fluid samples from ankylosing spondylitis patients were significantly enriched for the disease-linked clones. Blood from ankylosing spondylitis patients appeared to be characterized by a TCR beta motif composed of about 8 highly homologous amino acid variants. The disease-linked clones showed a CD8+ phenotype and occurred at relatively low frequencies in peripheral blood.

Ten or more counts support this clonotype. It has no known antigen specificity. The record has no base qualities; no much larger clone is one base away. The CDR3 starts with the cysteine, ends with the phenylalanine, and has 15 residues. The read is trimmed to its CDR3 DNA, 45 bases read in frame from base 1. Trimming removed 4 bases from V and 2 bases from J, leaving 13 bases between the germline ends. Reading the germline V gene gives CDR1 LGHNA and CDR2 YSLEER. Instrument on record: Illumina HiSeq 2500. Quantitative 5'-RACE with molecular barcodes was used to prepare TCR beta libraries. On the study's bioinformatics: Disease-linked TCR variants were identified with a new computational method built on a probabilistic model of VDJ rearrangement. Clones were called with MiXCR by TCRdb after fastp trimmed the public reads at Q25, and only in-frame beta chains were retained. Identical CDR3 protein sequences are pooled into one entry, listed with their most common genes and DNA. The V and J calls, along with clone size, are taken from TCRdb and not from the paper's own processing. Within this sample are 150,000 to 200,000 distinct CDR3 sequences, with over 15% of them counted one time only. The ten largest account for 4.3% of the sample.

This clonotype was obtained from a male donor between 10 and 30 years old with ankylosing spondylitis or in good health (not recorded which). Donor details come from another sample of the same person, matched by shared clones. Sequenced material: blood, either unsorted or a sorted T cell fraction (not recorded which). In this chain, TRBV4-3 is recombined with TRBJ2-3; matching of 6 bases hints at TRBD1 as the D gene. Here the CDR3 is given as CASSPGHSLTDTQYF. The bases are TGCGCCAGCAGCCCGGGACACTCTCTCACAGATACGCAGTATTTT.